A selection of T cell receptor beta chains follows, all from one sample in a study of blood T cell repertoires in COVID-19. Using immunoSEQ multiplex PCR, the repertoire was profiled, and TCRdb retains in-frame clones only, with some absent. The sample carries some 110,000 clones, roughly nine tenths recorded once. What was sequenced was peripheral blood. Every receptor here comes from a man between 65 and 85 years old who had recovered from COVID-19. The CDR3 runs from the conserved cysteine through the conserved F or W. A D gene is named only where the DNA matches it firmly. The listing skips clone size in some rows; elsewhere it reads once, few, many or a size class.

-	TRBV5-4	TRBJ2-3	-	TGTGCCAGCAGCTTGGAAGGGGGTGAGGGTACAGATACGCAGTATTTT	CASSLEGGEGTDTQYF
-	TRBV5-1	TRBJ2-2	-	TGCGCCAGCAGCTTGGTGACTAGATTTACCGGGGAGCTGTTTTTT	CASSLVTRFTGELFF
-	TRBV11-1	TRBJ1-2	-	TGTGCCAGCAGCTTAGATCAATATGGCTACACCTTC	CASSLDQYGYTF
-	TRBV11-3	TRBJ1-2	many	TGTGCCAGCAGCTTGAGAGGGATCGTCCGCCTAGGCTATGGCTACACCTTC	CASSLRGIVRLGYGYTF
TRBD1	TRBV7-3	TRBJ2-3	-	TGTGCCAGCAGCCTAGGCGTGGGACAGGGGGGGACAGATACGCAGTATTTT	CASSLGVGQGGTDTQYF
-	TRBV18	TRBJ1-1	-	TGTGCCAGCTCACCGTTTGGCGGCCTTGAGAACACTGAAGCTTTCTTT	CASSPFGGLENTEAFF
-	TRBV27	TRBJ1-1	once	TGTGCCAGTCGCGTGCTAATGAACACTGAAGCTTTCTTT	CASRVLMNTEAFF
-	TRBV5-1	TRBJ1-6	-	TGCGCCAGCAGCCTCTTGGGGGACTCGAATTCACCCCTCCACTTT	CASSLLGDSNSPLHF
TRBD1	TRBV4-2	TRBJ1-1	few	TGTGCCAGCAGCCGGGAGGACAGGGCCAACACTGAAGCTTTCTTT	CASSREDRANTEAFF
-	TRBV4-1	TRBJ1-3	-	TGCGCCAGCAGCCAAGATCCAGGGAGAAACACCATATATTTT	CASSQDPGRNTIYF
-	TRBV7-9	TRBJ2-1	-	TGTGCCAGCAGCTCACCCAGCCGAGCGCCGGAGGTGGATGAGCAGTTCTTC	CASSSPSRAPEVDEQFF
-	TRBV5-1	TRBJ2-2	-	TGCGCCAGCAGCTGGGGGGACGGGGAGCTGTTTTTT	CASSWGDGELFF
-	TRBV10-3	TRBJ1-5	-	TGTGCCATCAGAAGCGGGGGGGGCAATCAGCCCCAGCATTTT	CAIRSGGGNQPQHF
TRBD1	TRBV18	TRBJ1-3	-	TGTGCCAGCTCACCACCCCACGGGACAGGGGGCGGAAACACCATATATTTT	CASSPPHGTGGGNTIYF
TRBD2	TRBV5-1	TRBJ2-1	once	TGCGCCAGCAGCTTGAAGACTAGCGGGTTTTTGTATGAGCAGTTCTTC	CASSLKTSGFLYEQFF
TRBD2	TRBV5-1	TRBJ2-5	-	TGCGCCAGCAGCATAGCGGGAGGGCCGGGGGAGACCCAGTACTTC	CASSIAGGPGETQYF
TRBD2	TRBV9	TRBJ2-1	-	TGTGCCAGCAGCGTAGATATAGCGGGAGGGTTCGATGAGCAGTTCTTC	CASSVDIAGGFDEQFF
TRBD1	TRBV4-2	TRBJ1-4	-	TGTGCCAGCAGCCAACCAGTGACAGGGGGTAGTGCTAATGAAAAACTGTTTTTT	CASSQPVTGGSANEKLFF
-	TRBV27	TRBJ2-7	-	TGTGCCAGCAGTTCGCTAGGGGGCGCGGGGGAGCAGTACTTC	CASSSLGGAGEQYF
TRBD1	TRBV5-1	TRBJ1-2	-	TGCGCCAGCAGCTCCGGGGACAGGGAGGACGGCTATGGCTACACCTTC	CASSSGDREDGYGYTF
-	TRBV7-9	TRBJ1-3	-	TGTGCCAGCAGCCCACAGGGTATATTGGGAAACACCATATATTTT	CASSPQGILGNTIYF
TRBD1	TRBV11-2	TRBJ1-6	-	TGTGCCAGCAGCTTGACAGGGGGGCGTTCACCCCTCCACTTT	CASSLTGGRSPLHF
-	TRBV28	TRBJ1-3	-	TGTGCCAGCAGTTTCTTCTCTGGAAACACCATATATTTT	CASSFFSGNTIYF
TRBD1	TRBV6-6	TRBJ1-4	-	TGTGCCAGCAGTTACTCCGGGACAGGGAACGAAAAACTGTTTTTT	CASSYSGTGNEKLFF
TRBD2	TRBV7-2	TRBJ2-3	-	TGTGCCAGCAGCCTCCGCAGGACTAGCGGGGGTCGCACAGATACGCAGTATTTT	CASSLRRTSGGRTDTQYF
-	TRBV19	TRBJ1-3	-	TGTGCCAGTAGTAGAGCTCAGGGGCGTCGTGGAAACACCATATATTTT	CASSRAQGRRGNTIYF
-	TRBV3-1/TRBV3-2	TRBJ2-1	-	TGTGCCAGCAGCCAGAGCGGAGGGGCCAATGAGCAGTTCTTC	CASSQSGGANEQFF
-	TRBV24-1	TRBJ1-2	once	TGTGCCACCAGTTTGGGGGGTGGCTACACCTTC	CATSLGGGYTF
-	TRBV24-1	TRBJ1-1	few	TGTGCCACCAGTGATCCCCTCGGGAATCGGGCTTTCTTT	CATSDPLGNRAFF
-	TRBV5-4	TRBJ2-6	-	TGTGCCAGCAGCTTGGTACAGACGGCTGGGGCCAACGTCCTGACTTTC	CASSLVQTAGANVLTF
-	TRBV7-2	TRBJ1-2	-	TGTGCCAGCACCCCAAGCAGGGGTAATGGCTACACCTTC	CASTPSRGNGYTF
-	TRBV19	TRBJ2-2	-	TGTGCCAGTAGTATCCCCGGGACACCCCCCGGGGAGCTGTTTTTT	CASSIPGTPPGELFF
-	TRBV7-2	TRBJ1-6	-	TGTGCCAGCAGCTGGGGGGGTTCACCCCTCCACTTT	CASSWGGSPLHF
-	TRBV19	TRBJ1-1	-	TGTGCCAGTAGTATGGGCAGGGCAAAAATGAACACTGAAGCTTTCTTT	CASSMGRAKMNTEAFF
TRBD1	TRBV7-2	TRBJ2-7	-	TGTGCCAGCAGCTTAGTCAGGGGGCCGACTCACTACGAGCAGTACTTC	CASSLVRGPTHYEQYF
TRBD1	TRBV30	TRBJ2-1	once	TGTGCCTGGGGACAGGGGGATTACAATGAGCAGTTCTTC	CAWGQGDYNEQFF
TRBD1	TRBV2	TRBJ1-1	-	TGTGCCAGCAGTGCTCGACAGGGATCCACTGAAGCTTTCTTT	CASSARQGSTEAFF
-	TRBV19	TRBJ1-1	-	TGTGCCAGTAGTATAGGGGCGGGTCAAGACACTGAAGCTTTCTTT	CASSIGAGQDTEAFF
-	TRBV28	TRBJ2-3	-	TGTGCCAGCAGTTTGAGGGTTCATACGCAGTATTTT	CASSLRVHTQYF
-	TRBV28	TRBJ1-6	-	TGTGCCAGCAGTTCGCCCGGTCCGGGATCACCCCTCCACTTT	CASSSPGPGSPLHF
-	TRBV2	TRBJ2-3	-	TGTGCCAGCAGGGCTAGGACAAGTAGCACAGATACGCAGTATTTT	CASRARTSSTDTQYF
-	TRBV9	TRBJ1-4	-	TGTGCCAGCAGCGTAGATTCCAGGGTTGAAAAACTGTTTTTT	CASSVDSRVEKLFF